This T cell receptor beta chain was obtained from a study of blood T cell repertoires in COVID-19. Study-level background: T cells, B-cell-depleted T cells, or PBMCs provided the cDNA or gDNA that served as material.

Participant-given clinical history determined each cohort assignment. Donors in Cohort 3 who had recovered were those with two negative PCRs, healthcare professional clearance, or resolution of their symptoms. Libraries were prepared by immunoSEQ multiplex PCR; TCRdb keeps only in-frame clonotypes and omits some of them. The table lists 160,000 or so clones, 65% to 85% of them singletons. Sequenced input: PBMCs or T cells enriched from blood (not recorded which). This TCR derives from a man aged 35 to 55 who had recovered from COVID-19.

The CDR3 sequence is CASSQDLFSGGGVYTQYF. The CDR3 DNA reads as TGCGCCAGCAGCCAAGATCTTTTCTCGGGGGGTGGCGTCTATACGCAGTATTTT. This chain joins TRBV4-1 and TRBJ2-3; 7 bases are a match to TRBD2. The V gene's germline CDR1 is MGHRA and CDR2 YSYEKL. CDR3 length: 18 amino acids. V lost 0 bases to trimming and J lost 7 bases; unmatched junction nucleotides: 16.